This TCR beta chain stems from a study of T cell responses to AZD1222 COVID-19 vaccine. The overall study: Second-dose intervals near 4 or 12 weeks were combined. Points from the study as a whole: Seropositive AZD1222 recipients at baseline numbered only five or six. White British people made up most donors, females outnumbered males, and clonal diversity was possibly underestimated.

The table came from immunoSEQ multiplex PCR; TCRdb's copy has only in-frame clones and leaves some out. The table includes about 53,000 clones, 65% to 85% detected once. Remarks on this clone: Antigen specificity is unknown.

Sequenced material: peripheral blood, taken on day 0 of AZD1222 vaccination. The clonotype comes from an adult in good health.

CDR3 protein: CASSLDGGQGNEKLFF. Written as DNA, the CDR3 is TGTGCCAGCAGCTTAGATGGGGGACAGGGGAATGAAAAACTGTTTTTT. The rearrangement joins TRBV11-2 to TRBJ1-4; TRBD1 matches 10 bases. V shed 0 bases, J shed 5 bases, and the junction held 3 bases outside the gene matches. The CDR3 sequence is 16 residues long. CDR1 and CDR2 from the germline V gene are SGHAT and FQNNGV.